The 19 T cell receptor beta chains below all came from one sample that was sequenced in a study of blood T cell repertoires in COVID-19. Profiling relied on immunoSEQ multiplex PCR, and the TCRdb table lists in-frame clones only, not all of them. The sample carries some 200,000 clones, around 82% recorded once. Material: PBMCs or T cells enriched from blood (not recorded which). These receptors were collected from a middle-aged man who had recovered from COVID-19.

The chain combines TRBV7-2 with TRBJ2-7, with TRBD2 matching over 8 bases. Per germline, CDR1 SGHTA and CDR2 FQGNSA. V was clipped by 1 base and J by 2 bases; unmatched bases: 13. CDR3 size: 18 residues. CDR3 coding DNA: TGTGCCAGCAGCTTAGTGCAGGGACTAGGACTAGAGACCTACGAGCAGTACTTC. As protein: CASSLVQGLGLETYEQYF.

V usage is TRBV27 and J usage is TRBJ1-5; 8 nucleotides match TRBD1. The ends lost 3 bases at V and 0 bases at J; junction bases unmatched: 4. The germline CDR1 and CDR2 sequences are MNHEY and SMNVEV (reference sequence). This CDR3 is built from 16 residues. CDR3 sequence reads: CASSFSGGYSNQPQHF. The CDR3 region has the DNA TGTGCCAGCAGTTTCTCAGGGGGCTATAGCAATCAGCCCCAGCATTTT.

This chain links TRBV6-1 with TRBJ1-2; D gene unclear. CDR1 MNHNS and CDR2 SASEGT come from the germline V gene. Trimming cost V 1 base and J 4 bases, with 7 bases left between them. This CDR3 is built from 13 residues. CDR3 nucleotides: TGTGCCAGCAGTGAAGTCCCTCCCTATGGCTACACCTTC. This encodes CASSEVPPYGYTF.

This clone is a singleton in its sample. V is TRBV7-2 and J is TRBJ2-3; maybe TRBD2 (6 bases). Germline V gives CDR1 SGHTA, CDR2 FQGNSA. This CDR3 is built from 15 residues. Trimming stripped 5 bases from V and 1 base from J, with 13 bases between. The CDR3 DNA sequence: TGTGCCAGCAGCCCCAGACTAGTACGCACAGATACGCAGTATTTT. As protein: CASSPRLVRTDTQYF.

This clone was detected only once. V and J are TRBV18 and TRBJ1-1, with no clear D. V lost 1 base and J 8 bases, leaving 17 bases between the germline ends. The germline CDR1 and CDR2 sequences are KGHSH and LQKENI. This CDR3 comprises 15 residues. CDR3: CASSPRSPAGTEAFF. The CDR3 DNA reads TGTGCCAGCTCACCACGAAGCCCAGCGGGAACAGAAGCTTTCTTT.

This sequence joins TRBV6-5 and TRBJ1-1; no definite D call. Trimming removed 11 bases at V and 4 bases at J, with 14 bases between. Germline values: CDR1 MNHEY, CDR2 SVGAGI. The CDR3 runs 12 residues. The CDR3 is CALRHSRTEAFF. The DNA for the CDR3 is TGTGCCCTGCGCCACAGTCGCACTGAAGCTTTCTTT.

The rearrangement joins TRBV28 to TRBJ1-2, with D perhaps matching TRBD1 (6 bases). V lost 3 bases, J lost 3 bases, and 17 bases lay in between. CDR3 length: 16 amino acids. Germline values: CDR1 MDHEN, CDR2 SYDVKM. The CDR3 region has the DNA TGTGCCAGCAGTTTGAAGACAGGCCCAACGGACTATGGCTACACCTTC. This translates into CASSLKTGPTDYGYTF.

The chain employs TRBV5-1 and TRBJ1-3; 12 bases match TRBD1. Trimming cost V 4 bases and J 2 bases; bases outside gene matches: 4. The CDR3 contains 16 residues. In germline, CDR1 is SGHRS, CDR2 YFSETQ. This CDR3 is CASSAGQGAAGNTIYF. The CDR3 coding sequence is TGCGCCAGCAGCGCGGGACAGGGGGCGGCTGGAAACACCATATATTTT.

V gene TRBV2 combines with J gene TRBJ2-2; 10 bases map to TRBD2. This CDR3 is 15 amino acids long. Germline V lookup: CDR1 SNHLY, CDR2 FYNNEI. With 4 bases clipped from V and 4 bases from J, the junction kept 3 bases outside the gene matches. DNA of the CDR3: TGTGCCAGCAGTGGGACTAGCGGAGGCACCGGGGAGCTGTTTTTT. It translates to CASSGTSGGTGELFF.

The chain has TRBV9 and TRBJ2-3; 8 bases are a match to TRBD2. Trimming took 0 bases from V and 1 from J; bases not matched to a gene: 7. Germline V CDR1 and CDR2: SGDLS, YYNGEE. The CDR3 spans 17 residues. CDR3 DNA sequence: TGTGCCAGCAGCGTAGACTGGGGAGCGGGAGGCACAGATACGCAGTATTTT. Its translation: CASSVDWGAGGTDTQYF.

The V call is TRBV7-9, the J call TRBJ1-2; D is perhaps TRBD1 (5 bases). V lost 5 bases to trimming and J lost 6 bases, with 10 bases between them. The CDR3 is made up of 12 amino acids. Germline V CDR1 and CDR2: SEHNR, FQNEAQ (reference sequence). This CDR3 is CASSLGQHGYTF. The DNA of the CDR3 is TGTGCCAGCAGCCTCGGACAACATGGCTACACCTTC. The variable domain in full, with the rest retrieved from reference TRBV7-9 and TRBJ1-2, is DTGVSQNPRHKITKRGQNVTFRCDPISEHNRLYWYRQTLGQGPEFLTYFQNEAQLEKSRLLSDRFSAERPKGSFSTLEIQRTEQGDSAMYLCASSLGQHGYTFGSGTRLTVV.

The rearrangement uses TRBV7-2 and TRBJ1-1, with 9 bases matching TRBD1. Trimming took 0 bases from V and 5 from J; bases not matched to a gene: 7. Germline lookup yields CDR1 SGHTA and CDR2 FQGNSA. The CDR3 spans 16 residues. The CDR3 sequence is CASSLAPTGGATEAFF. In DNA, the CDR3 is TGTGCCAGCAGCTTAGCGCCTACAGGGGGCGCGACTGAAGCTTTCTTT.

This clone came up once. The CDR3 reads CASSFALGGSEAFF. The CDR3 DNA follows: TGTGCCAGCAGTTTCGCGTTGGGAGGGTCTGAAGCTTTCTTT. The rearrangement links TRBV27 to TRBJ1-1; no clear D. Trimming took 3 bases from V and 6 from J, leaving 14 bases between them. The CDR3 has 14 amino acids. Germline assignment: CDR1 MNHEY and CDR2 SMNVEV (reference sequence).

V gene TRBV28 combines with J gene TRBJ1-1, with TRBD1 as a possible D gene (6 bases). This CDR3 has 13 residues. The V end lost 2 bases, the J end lost 3 bases, and 7 bases lay between the germline ends. CDR1 and CDR2 (germline): MDHEN, SYDVKM. The CDR3 loop reads CASSLDRYTEAFF. For the CDR3, the DNA is TGTGCCAGCAGTTTAGACAGGTACACTGAAGCTTTCTTT.

The chain joins TRBV5-6 to TRBJ2-1; 7 bases are a match to TRBD2. The CDR3 is 17 residues long. After removal of 4 bases from V and 0 bases from J, the junction contained 10 bases not matched to a gene. CDR1 and CDR2 (germline): SGHDT, YYEEEE. Here the CDR3 DNA reads TGTGCCAGCAGCCCCAATTGGGCTAGCGGCTCCTACAATGAGCAGTTCTTC. This encodes CASSPNWASGSYNEQFF.

As to this clone: This sample includes further DNA sequences coding for the same CDR3. The chain couples TRBV6-5 to TRBJ1-5, with D unresolved. Germline V CDR1 and CDR2: MNHEY, SVGAGI. V lost 4 bases and J 0 bases, leaving 13 bases between the germline ends. This CDR3 is built from 16 residues. The CDR3 is CASSSPAGYSNQPQHF. The CDR3 nucleotides read TGTGCCAGCAGTTCTCCTGCAGGATATAGCAATCAGCCCCAGCATTTT.

The chain joins TRBV18 to TRBJ1-5, with D tentatively TRBD1 (6 bases). CDR1 and CDR2 (germline): KGHSH, LQKENI. V was trimmed by 3 bases and J by 6 bases, leaving 12 bases between them. This CDR3 contains 14 residues. CDR3 sequence reads: CASSPTGNTQPQHF. Here the CDR3 DNA reads TGTGCCAGCTCACCTACAGGGAACACTCAGCCCCAGCATTTT. The entire variable domain, with the rest obtained from reference TRBV18 and TRBJ1-5, is as follows: NAGVMQNPRHLVRRRGQEARLRCSPMKGHSHVYWYRQLPEEGLKFMVYLQKENIIDESGMPKERFSAEFPKEGPSILRIQQVVRGDSAAYFCASSPTGNTQPQHFGDGTRLSIL.

This clone was found once. This chain links TRBV5-1 with TRBJ2-2; TRBD2 might be the D (6 bases). From germline, CDR1 is SGHRS and CDR2 YFSETQ. Trimming removed 0 bases from V and 7 bases from J, with 19 bases in between. CDR3 length: 17 residues. CDR3 bases: TGCGCCAGCAGCTTGGGACTCGGGACTCCAGAGAGCGGGGAGCTGTTTTTT. This codes for CASSLGLGTPESGELFF.

The chain employs TRBV7-9 and TRBJ1-2, with 9 bases matching TRBD1. With 5 bases clipped from V and 6 bases from J, the junction kept 4 bases outside the gene matches. The CDR3 is 13 residues long. Germline-derived CDR1 and CDR2 are SEHNR and FQNEAQ (reference sequence). The CDR3 sequence is CASSKGQGNGYTF. The CDR3 bases are TGTGCCAGCAGCAAAGGACAGGGGAATGGCTACACCTTC.